The 6 T cell receptor beta chains in this list originate from one sample, sequenced in a study of T-cell reconstitution after alpha-beta-depleted transplantation in children (dated by TCRdb to 2015 to 2016). Receptors were amplified or captured by PCR. The instrument given in TCRdb is Illumina HiSeq 2500. Molecular barcoding was employed in the preparation of TCR libraries, with unique molecular identifiers being used to normalize TCRbeta repertoire quantification. TCRdb trimmed public reads at Q25 via fastp, called clones via MiXCR and kept in-frame beta chains. Entries are consolidated by CDR3 protein sequence, retaining the most common genes and DNA. The sample table shows roughly 300,000 distinct CDR3 sequences, and 10% are seen once. The ten top clones hold 2% to 3% of the sample. Sequences were derived from PBMCs from the stem cell graft donor, sampled from the stem cell graft. These receptors came from a human donor who donated a stem cell graft to a child with acute lymphoblastic leukemia.

This clonotype was seen only once. The chain employs TRBV9 and TRBJ2-7; D may be TRBD2 (5 bases). Germline CDR1 is SGDLS and CDR2 is YYNGEE. Trimming left V 4 bases short and J 5 bases short, with 13 bases between. This CDR3 contains 13 residues. The CDR3 loop reads CASSFLDGNEQYF. CDR3 DNA: TGTGCCAGCAGCTTCCTAGACGGGAACGAGCAGTACTTC.

In its sample, this clonotype was seen many times. The chain links TRBV20-1 to TRBJ1-2, with 12 positions matching TRBD1. The CDR3 extends over 15 amino acids. V was pared by 3 bases and J by 6 bases, with 8 bases of the junction left unmatched. Per germline, CDR1 DFQATT and CDR2 SNEGSKA (reference sequence). The DNA for the CDR3 is TGCAGTGCTAGCGGGACAGGGGGCTCTGGAGATGGCTACACCTTC. Protein sequence: CSASGTGGSGDGYTF.

The chain is built from TRBV7-2 and TRBJ2-7, with D unclear. The CDR3 is 15 amino acids. Trimming removed 3 bases from V and 7 bases from J, with 19 bases in between. Germline CDR1 reads SGHTA; CDR2 reads FQGNSA. CDR3 bases: TGTGCCAGCAGCTTCGGTACTTCCCCCTCTTTAGAGCAGTACTTC. Its translation is CASSFGTSPSLEQYF.

This clonotype turned up a few times. V gene TRBV4-3 combines with J gene TRBJ2-3; no clear D. V was shortened by 0 bases and J by 4 bases, with 8 bases between the two germline ends. This CDR3 has 14 residues. Germline V gives CDR1 LGHNA, CDR2 YSLEER. The CDR3 is CASSQERASDTQYF. As DNA, the CDR3 is TGCGCCAGCAGCCAAGAGCGAGCATCAGATACGCAGTATTTT.

The chain recombines TRBV10-3 with TRBJ1-2; 8 positions agree with TRBD1. Germline CDR1 is ENHRY and CDR2 is SYGVKD. Trimming took 7 bases from V and 8 from J; bases not matched to a gene: 3. This CDR3 is 11 amino acids long. CDR3 residues: CAINDRGGYTF. The CDR3, as DNA: TGTGCCATCAACGACAGGGGAGGCTACACCTTC.

This clonotype was observed a handful of times. V usage is TRBV7-9 and J usage is TRBJ1-3, with D uncertain. V lost 1 base and J lost 6, with 13 bases in between. Germline CDR1 SEHNR, CDR2 FQNEAQ (reference sequence). This CDR3 spans 15 amino acids. The CDR3 coding sequence is TGTGCCAGCAGCTTAGGACCTTACCAGACAAACACCATATATTTT. Encoded protein: CASSLGPYQTNTIYF.